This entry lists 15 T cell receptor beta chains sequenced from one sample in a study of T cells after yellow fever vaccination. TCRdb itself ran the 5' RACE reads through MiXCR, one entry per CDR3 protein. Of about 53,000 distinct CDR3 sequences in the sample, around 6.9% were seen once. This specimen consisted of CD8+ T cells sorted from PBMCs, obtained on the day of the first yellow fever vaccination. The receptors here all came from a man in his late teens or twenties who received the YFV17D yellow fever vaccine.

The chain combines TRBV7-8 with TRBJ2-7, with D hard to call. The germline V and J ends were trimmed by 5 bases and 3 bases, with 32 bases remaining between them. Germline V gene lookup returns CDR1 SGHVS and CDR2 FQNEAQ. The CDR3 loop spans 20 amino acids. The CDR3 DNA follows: TGTGCCAGCAGCACCCTGAGACCCTTTGCCGTGTCCTACTTGGACTACGAGCAGTACTTC. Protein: CASSTLRPFAVSYLDYEQYF.

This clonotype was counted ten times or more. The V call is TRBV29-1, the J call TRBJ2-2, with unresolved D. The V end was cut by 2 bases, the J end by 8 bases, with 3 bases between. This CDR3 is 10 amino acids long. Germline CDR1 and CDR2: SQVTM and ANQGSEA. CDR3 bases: TGCAGCGTTGAACGGGGGGAGCTGTTTTTT. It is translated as CSVERGELFF.

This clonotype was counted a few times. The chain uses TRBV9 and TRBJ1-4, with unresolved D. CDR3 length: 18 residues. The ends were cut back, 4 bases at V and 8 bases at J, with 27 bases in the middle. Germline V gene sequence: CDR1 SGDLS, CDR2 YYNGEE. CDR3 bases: TGTGCCAGCAGCCCTCACCAACAGAGGACCGGGTTTTCGGAAAAACTGTTTTTT. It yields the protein CASSPHQQRTGFSEKLFF.

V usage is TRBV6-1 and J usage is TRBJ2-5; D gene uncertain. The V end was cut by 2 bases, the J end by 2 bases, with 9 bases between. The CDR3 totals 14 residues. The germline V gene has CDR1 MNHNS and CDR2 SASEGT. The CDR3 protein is CASSEPTVQETQYF. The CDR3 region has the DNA TGTGCCAGCAGTGAACCTACAGTACAAGAGACCCAGTACTTC.

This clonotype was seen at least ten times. The CDR3 sequence: CATESGATLGLYNEQFF. CDR3 DNA sequence: TGTGCCACCGAATCGGGGGCTACATTGGGTCTCTACAATGAGCAGTTCTTC. The V and J genes are TRBV28 and TRBJ2-1, with D tentatively TRBD1 or TRBD2 (6 bases each). The CDR3 totals 17 residues. Between the trimmed V and J ends, which lost 10 bases and 3 bases, there was a span of 25 bases. Germline V gives CDR1 MDHEN, CDR2 SYDVKM.

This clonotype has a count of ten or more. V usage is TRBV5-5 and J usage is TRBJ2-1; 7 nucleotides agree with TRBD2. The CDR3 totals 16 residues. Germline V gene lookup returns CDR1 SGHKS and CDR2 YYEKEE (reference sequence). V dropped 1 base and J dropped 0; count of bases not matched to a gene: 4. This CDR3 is CASSLRGGSSYNEQFF. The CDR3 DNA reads TGTGCCAGCAGCTTGCGTGGCGGGAGCTCCTACAATGAGCAGTTCTTC.

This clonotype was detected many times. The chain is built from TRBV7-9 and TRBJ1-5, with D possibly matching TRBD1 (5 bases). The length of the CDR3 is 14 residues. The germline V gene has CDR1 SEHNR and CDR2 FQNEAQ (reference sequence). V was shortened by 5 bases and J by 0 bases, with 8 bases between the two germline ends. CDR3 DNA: TGTGCCAGCAGCAAGACAGATAGCAATCAGCCCCAGCATTTT. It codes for CASSKTDSNQPQHF.

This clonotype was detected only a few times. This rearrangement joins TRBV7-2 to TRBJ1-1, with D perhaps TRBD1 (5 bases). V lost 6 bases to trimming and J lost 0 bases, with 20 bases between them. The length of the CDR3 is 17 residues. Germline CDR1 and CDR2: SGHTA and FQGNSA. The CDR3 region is CASRLEPGTGLNTEAFF. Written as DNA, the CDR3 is TGTGCCAGCAGACTAGAGCCAGGGACGGGTCTGAACACTGAAGCTTTCTTT.

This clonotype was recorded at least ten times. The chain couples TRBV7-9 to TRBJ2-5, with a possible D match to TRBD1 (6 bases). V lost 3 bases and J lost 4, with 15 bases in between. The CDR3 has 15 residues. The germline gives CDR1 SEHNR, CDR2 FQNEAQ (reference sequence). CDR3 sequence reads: CASSFPIQGLETQYF. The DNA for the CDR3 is TGTGCCAGCAGCTTCCCAATACAGGGTCTAGAGACCCAGTACTTC.

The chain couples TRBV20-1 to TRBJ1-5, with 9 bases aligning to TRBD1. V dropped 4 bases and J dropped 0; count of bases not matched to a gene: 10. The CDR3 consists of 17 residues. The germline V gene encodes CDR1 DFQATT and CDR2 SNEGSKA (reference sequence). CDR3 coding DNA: TGCAGTGCTACAGGGAACAGGGGGCAAAGTAGCAATCAGCCCCAGCATTTT. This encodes CSATGNRGQSSNQPQHF.

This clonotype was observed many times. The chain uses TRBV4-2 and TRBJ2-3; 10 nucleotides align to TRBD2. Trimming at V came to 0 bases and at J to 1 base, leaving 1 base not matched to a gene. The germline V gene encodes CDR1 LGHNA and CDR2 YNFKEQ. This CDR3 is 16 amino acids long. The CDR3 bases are TGTGCCAGCAGCCAAGATCTAGCGGGGGGCACAGATACGCAGTATTTT. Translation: CASSQDLAGGTDTQYF.

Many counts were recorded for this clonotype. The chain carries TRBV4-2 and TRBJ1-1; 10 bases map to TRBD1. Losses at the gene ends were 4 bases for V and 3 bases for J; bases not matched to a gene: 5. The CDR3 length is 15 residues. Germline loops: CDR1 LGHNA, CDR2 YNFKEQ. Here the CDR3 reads CASSPTGGEDTEAFF. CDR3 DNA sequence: TGTGCCAGCAGCCCGACAGGGGGCGAGGACACTGAAGCTTTCTTT.

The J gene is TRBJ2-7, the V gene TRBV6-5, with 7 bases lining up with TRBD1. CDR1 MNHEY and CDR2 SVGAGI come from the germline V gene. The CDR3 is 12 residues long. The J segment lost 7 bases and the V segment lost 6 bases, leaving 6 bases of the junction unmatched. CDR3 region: CASRQGLQEQYF. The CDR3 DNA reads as TGTGCCAGCAGACAGGGGTTGCAGGAGCAGTACTTC.

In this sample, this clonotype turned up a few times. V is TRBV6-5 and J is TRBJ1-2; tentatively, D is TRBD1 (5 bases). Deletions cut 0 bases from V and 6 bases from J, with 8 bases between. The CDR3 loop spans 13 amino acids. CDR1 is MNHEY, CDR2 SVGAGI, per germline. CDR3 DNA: TGTGCCAGCAGTTACTCCGCGACAGATGGCTACACCTTC. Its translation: CASSYSATDGYTF.

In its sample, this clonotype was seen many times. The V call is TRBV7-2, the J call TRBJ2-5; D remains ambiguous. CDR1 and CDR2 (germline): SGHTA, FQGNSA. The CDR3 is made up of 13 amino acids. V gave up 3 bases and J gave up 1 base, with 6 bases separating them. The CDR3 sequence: CASSFPTQETQYF. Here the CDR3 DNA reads TGTGCCAGCAGCTTTCCCACCCAAGAGACCCAGTACTTC.